The rows below give T cell receptor beta chains drawn from one sample of a study of blood T cell repertoires in COVID-19. Produced via immunoSEQ multiplex PCR; TCRdb's table is partial and in-frame only. In the table there are some 61,000 clones, roughly nine tenths of which are singletons. Sequencing was carried out using peripheral blood. These receptor sequences come from a man aged 55 to 69 with acute or convalescent COVID-19. CDR3s include the opening cysteine and the closing phenylalanine or tryptophan. Fields, in order: V gene, J gene, CDR3 protein.

TRBV4-1	TRBJ2-1	CASGGKNEQFF
TRBV7-9	TRBJ1-3	CASSLDGGSGNTIYF
TRBV30	TRBJ1-2	CAWDQGNYGYTF
TRBV24-1	TRBJ1-2	CATSDYRGRDYGYTF
TRBV4-2	TRBJ1-5	CASSQGNQGKPQHF
TRBV3-1/TRBV3-2	TRBJ1-5	CASSQDLPGNQPQHF
TRBV9	TRBJ2-2	CASSAHPRGLARTTGELFF
TRBV19	TRBJ2-3	CASSPPRAAGGTQYF
TRBV13	TRBJ2-1	CASSLHGGAPYNEQFF
TRBV7-2	TRBJ1-4	CASSEARSRAGEKLFF
TRBV3-1/TRBV3-2	TRBJ1-1	CASSQGGGNTEAFF
TRBV7-9	TRBJ1-2	CASSSDRARSGYTF
TRBV29-1	TRBJ1-3	CSVEGGDSGNTIYF
TRBV5-4	TRBJ2-2	CASSSLAGGPTGELFF